The rows below give T cell receptor beta chains drawn from one sample of a study of shared clonotypes between healthy human individuals. TCRdb's table, derived via immunoSEQ multiplex PCR, lists solely in-frame clones and lacks some. The data show under 200,000 clones, approximately 92% seen once. Sequenced material: naive CD4+ T cells sorted from blood. These TCRs come from a woman between 25 and 40 years old in good health. CDR3s include the opening cysteine and the closing phenylalanine or tryptophan. The D gene is left open where the match is weak. Clone size, where shown, is once, few, many, or a class for clones that have expanded.

-,TRBV30,TRBJ1-2,few,TGTGCCTGGAGTTCGAGGGGCGGGGATGGCTACACCTTC,CAWSSRGGDGYTF
-,TRBV20-1,TRBJ1-2,-,TGCAGTGCTTTCCCTAACTATGGCTACACCTTC,CSAFPNYGYTF
TRBD1,TRBV19,TRBJ1-3,-,TGTGCCAGTACTCAGGGGGCGCTTGCTGGAAACACCATATATTTT,CASTQGALAGNTIYF
TRBD1,TRBV5-6,TRBJ2-7,-,TGTGCCAGCAGCGCTGGACAGGCTCTCTACGAGCAGTACTTC,CASSAGQALYEQYF
-,TRBV5-1,TRBJ1-4,-,TGCGCCAGCAGCTCAACAGGGTTAACTAATGAAAAACTGTTTTTT,CASSSTGLTNEKLFF
-,TRBV5-1,TRBJ2-6,-,TGCGCCAGCAGCTTGGGAGGGAATGGGGCCAACGTCCTGACTTTC,CASSLGGNGANVLTF
TRBD1,TRBV6-6,TRBJ2-7,-,TGTGCCAGCAGGGGACAGGGTCAAGGCTACGAGCAGTACTTC,CASRGQGQGYEQYF
TRBD1,TRBV7-9,TRBJ1-2,once,TGTGCCAGCAGCCCCACGTTATACAGGGGGCGCGGGGGCTACACCTTC,CASSPTLYRGRGGYTF
-,TRBV6-6,TRBJ1-5,-,TGTGCCAGCAGTTACTCGAACCTGGTGCAGCCCCAGCATTTT,CASSYSNLVQPQHF
-,TRBV10-2,TRBJ1-2,-,TGCGCCAGCAGTGAATGGTTAAGATATGGCTACACCTTC,CASSEWLRYGYTF
-,TRBV14,TRBJ2-1,-,TGTGCCAGCAGCCAGGGGCGCGGGTACAATGAGCAGTTCTTC,CASSQGRGYNEQFF
TRBD2,TRBV19,TRBJ2-1,-,TGTGCCAGTAGTATAGCGGGGGGACCCTACAATGAGCAGTTCTTC,CASSIAGGPYNEQFF
-,TRBV18,TRBJ2-7,-,TGTGCCAGCTTACAGAACCGACAGGCCTACGAGCAGTACTTC,CASLQNRQAYEQYF
-,TRBV7-9,TRBJ2-7,-,TGTGCCAGCAGCTTACTTTTGGGCTACGAGCAGTACTTC,CASSLLLGYEQYF
TRBD1,TRBV19,TRBJ2-2,-,TGTGCCAGTAGTTCCCCGGGACAGCCTAGAACGAACACCGGGGAGCTGTTTTTT,CASSSPGQPRTNTGELFF
-,TRBV28,TRBJ2-7,-,TGTGCCAGCAGTCCGTCTACCATACAGCAGTACTTC,CASSPSTIQQYF
-,TRBV6-5,TRBJ1-4,-,TGTGCCAGCAGTCTGGGGGCCCTTGGTGAAAAACTGTTTTTT,CASSLGALGEKLFF
-,TRBV20-1,TRBJ1-5,once,TGCAGTGTTATTCTGGGGACCCAGCATTTT,CSVILGTQHF
-,TRBV19,TRBJ1-1,few,TGTGCCAGTAGTATAGGATTGGGGAGCCATGAAGCTTTCTTT,CASSIGLGSHEAFF
-,TRBV27,TRBJ2-3,once,TGTGCCAGCAGGGACTATAGCACAGATACGCAGTATTTT,CASRDYSTDTQYF
TRBD2,TRBV13,TRBJ2-3,-,TGTGCCAGCAGCTTAGGCCAAGCGGGAGTAGCCTATTTT,CASSLGQAGVAYF
-,TRBV5-4,TRBJ2-7,-,TGTGCCAGCAGCTTAGGATCAGGGGGGATCTACGAGCAGTACTTC,CASSLGSGGIYEQYF
-,TRBV2,TRBJ1-3,few,TGTGCCAGCAGTGACAGGGGCTCTGGAAACACCATATATTTT,CASSDRGSGNTIYF
-,TRBV5-4,TRBJ2-5,-,TGTGCCAGCAGCTTGGAGGTTTCGGAGACCCAGTACTTC,CASSLEVSETQYF
-,TRBV6-5,TRBJ1-2,-,TGTGCCAGCAGTTATACGCTTCTTGGGGGCTATGGCTACACCTTC,CASSYTLLGGYGYTF
-,TRBV18,TRBJ2-1,-,TGTGCCAGCTCACCCCAGGGTTACAATGAGCAGTTCTTC,CASSPQGYNEQFF
-,TRBV28,TRBJ2-3,once,TGTGCCAGCAGTTTACCGGAACCGGATACGCAGTATTTT,CASSLPEPDTQYF
-,TRBV6-4,TRBJ1-5,-,TGTGCCAGCAGTCCGACCGCTAATCAGCCCCAGCATTTT,CASSPTANQPQHF
TRBD2,TRBV27,TRBJ2-5,once,TGTGCCAGCAGTGGGTTGGCGGGAGGTTGGGAGCAGTACTTC,CASSGLAGGWEQYF
-,TRBV4-1,TRBJ2-7,-,TGCGCCAGCAGCCAAGATTTTTTGGCTGCAGGCTACGAGCAGTACTTC,CASSQDFLAAGYEQYF
-,TRBV28,TRBJ1-2,-,TGTGCCAGCACTATTGGTCGGCAGAAGAACTATGGCTACACCTTC,CASTIGRQKNYGYTF
-,TRBV5-8,TRBJ2-7,-,TGTGCCAGCAGCTTTGTGGGCAGAGGCTACGAGCAGTACTTC,CASSFVGRGYEQYF
-,TRBV7-9,TRBJ2-7,-,TGTGCCAGCAGCTTGATCTCTAGTTCCTACGAGCAGTACTTC,CASSLISSSYEQYF
TRBD2,TRBV10-1,TRBJ2-7,-,TGCGCCAGCATTCGCGGGAGACCCTACGAGCAGTACTTC,CASIRGRPYEQYF
TRBD1,TRBV7-9,TRBJ1-1,-,TGTGCCAGCAGCTTAGGACAGGGGGACACTGAAGCTTTCTTT,CASSLGQGDTEAFF
TRBD2,TRBV5-1,TRBJ2-2,-,TGCGCCAGCCTACTCGGACTAGCGGGAGGCGCCGGGGAGCTGTTTTTT,CASLLGLAGGAGELFF
TRBD1,TRBV28,TRBJ1-5,-,TGTGCCAGCAGGCAGTCAGGGGGAATCAATCAGCCCCAGCATTTT,CASRQSGGINQPQHF
TRBD1,TRBV28,TRBJ1-4,-,TGTGCCAGCAGTTTATTGGGGACAGGGGGTGGAAAACTGTTTTTT,CASSLLGTGGGKLFF
-,TRBV28,TRBJ2-7,-,TGTGCCAGCAGTTTATCCTACAGGTCTTACTACGAGCAGTACTTC,CASSLSYRSYYEQYF
TRBD1,TRBV18,TRBJ2-5,-,TGTGCCAGCTCAAACCCGACCGGGACAGGGAAACCTGAGCAGTACTTC,CASSNPTGTGKPEQYF
-,TRBV9,TRBJ2-1,-,TGTGCCAGCAGCGTAGGGGGACGGCCATCTTCCTACAATGAGCAGTTCTTC,CASSVGGRPSSYNEQFF
TRBD2,TRBV29-1,TRBJ2-1,-,TGCAGCACGTCGACTAGCGGGAGGTGGGCCTACAATGAGCAGTTCTTC,CSTSTSGRWAYNEQFF
-,TRBV19,TRBJ1-6,-,TGTGCCAGTAGTAACGGGGCAGGGAATTCACCCCTCCACTTT,CASSNGAGNSPLHF
-,TRBV11-3,TRBJ2-5,-,TGTGCCAGCAGCTCAGCACGGGATCAAGAGACCCAGTACTTC,CASSSARDQETQYF